The 17 T cell receptor beta chains presented below share a single source sample, sequenced in a study of OX40 agonist ivuxolimab in advanced cancers. Produced via immunoSEQ multiplex PCR; TCRdb's table is partial and in-frame only. Among tens of thousands of clones listed, about 88% were seen once. The specimen was CD4+ or CD8+ T cells sorted from blood, collected in a trial of the OX40 agonist ivuxolimab. These receptors were obtained from an adult with an advanced solid tumor such as melanoma, head and neck, liver or kidney cancer.

This clone was picked up one time. The chain has TRBV4-1 and TRBJ1-2; D is unclear. There are 12 residues in the CDR3. Trimming cost V 1 base and J 4 bases, with 4 bases left between them. CDR1 is MGHRA and CDR2 is YSYEKL in the germline V gene. The DNA for the CDR3 is TGCGCCAGCAGCCAAGCATCCTATGGCTACACCTTC. Translating gives CASSQASYGYTF.

This clone was detected only once. The gene calls are TRBV5-4 and TRBJ1-2; the match to TRBD1 covers 7 bases. J lost 0 bases, V lost 3 bases, and 11 bases had no gene match. Germline CDR1 reads SGHNT; CDR2 reads YYREEE (reference sequence). There are 17 residues in the CDR3. In nucleotides, the CDR3 is TGTGCCAGCAGCTCAATTACAGGGGCCCGTGCTAACTATGGCTACACCTTC. Protein sequence: CASSSITGARANYGYTF.

The gene calls are TRBV5-4 and TRBJ1-1; a possible D gene is TRBD1 (5 bases). The CDR3 contains 15 residues. With 2 bases removed from V and 0 bases from J, the gap between germline ends came to 11 bases. The V gene's germline CDR1 is SGHNT and CDR2 YYREEE (reference sequence). The CDR3 here is CASSLGQGLNTEAFF. The CDR3 DNA follows: TGTGCCAGCAGCTTAGGACAAGGTCTGAACACTGAAGCTTTCTTT.

The V call is TRBV5-1, the J call TRBJ1-2; D remains ambiguous. There are 13 residues in the CDR3. Germline-derived CDR1 and CDR2 are SGHRS and YFSETQ. The germline V and J ends were trimmed by 0 bases and 3 bases, with 6 bases remaining between them. The CDR3 loop is CASSLGRDYGYTF. DNA of the CDR3: TGCGCCAGCAGCTTGGGGCGGGACTATGGCTACACCTTC. The full variable domain, its missing parts supplied by reference TRBV5-1 and TRBJ1-2, is KAGVTQTPRYLIKTRGQQVTLSCSPISGHRSVSWYQQTPGQGLQFLFEYFSETQRNKGNFPGRFSGRQFSNSRSEMNVSTLELGDSALYLCASSLGRDYGYTFGSGTRLTVV.

The chain uses TRBV18 and TRBJ1-4; D gene uncertain. The CDR3 loop spans 14 amino acids. CDR1 is KGHSH, CDR2 LQKENI, per germline. The V gene lost 4 bases and the J gene lost 3 bases, with 9 bases spanning the gap. This chain's CDR3 is CASSLYSSNEKLFF. CDR3 sequence (DNA): TGTGCCAGCTCACTATACAGCTCTAATGAAAAACTGTTTTTT.

V is TRBV7-9 and J is TRBJ1-1; TRBD1 matches 7 bases. The germline CDR1 and CDR2 sequences are SEHNR and FQNEAQ (reference sequence). There are 13 residues in the CDR3. With V trimmed by 3 bases and J by 4 bases, 2 bases remained unmatched. The CDR3 region is CASSFTGATEAFF. The CDR3 nucleotides are TGTGCCAGCAGCTTCACAGGGGCCACTGAAGCTTTCTTT.

The chain carries TRBV28 and TRBJ1-1; 7 bases align to TRBD1. This CDR3 has 13 amino acids. Germline V gene data show CDR1 as MDHEN and CDR2 as SYDVKM. V lost 6 bases to trimming and J lost 0 bases; unmatched junction nucleotides: 1. The CDR3 region is CASRGQLNTEAFF. The CDR3 nucleotides are TGTGCCAGCAGGGGACAGCTGAACACTGAAGCTTTCTTT.

The rearrangement joins TRBV6-1 to TRBJ2-7; D possibly matches TRBD1 or TRBD2 (6 bases each). This CDR3 spans 15 amino acids. The germline V and J ends were trimmed by 2 bases and 2 bases, with 13 bases remaining between them. Germline values: CDR1 MNHNS, CDR2 SASEGT. The CDR3 is CASSESPGATYEQYF. CDR3 in DNA: TGTGCCAGCAGTGAAAGCCCGGGGGCTACCTACGAGCAGTACTTC.

This chain connects TRBV14 to TRBJ1-1; no clear D gene. Germline V gene lookup returns CDR1 SGHDN and CDR2 FVKESK. Trimming left V 2 bases short and J 2 bases short, with 6 bases between. CDR3 length equals 13 residues. In DNA form, the CDR3 reads TGTGCCAGCAGCCAAACAGATAACACTGAAGCTTTCTTT. Amino acids: CASSQTDNTEAFF.

V usage is TRBV18 and J usage is TRBJ2-7; D remains ambiguous. CDR3 length: 11 residues. Germline CDR1 is KGHSH and CDR2 is LQKENI. Trimming removed 2 bases at V and 9 bases at J, with 8 bases between. The chain's CDR3 is CASSPETLQYF. In DNA, the CDR3 is TGTGCCAGCTCACCAGAGACGTTGCAGTACTTC.

V gene TRBV2 combines with J gene TRBJ2-2, with D perhaps matching TRBD1 or TRBD2 (5 bases each). V dropped 5 bases and J dropped 7 bases, with 17 bases sitting between them. Per germline, CDR1 SNHLY and CDR2 FYNNEI. The CDR3 is 15 residues long. The CDR3, as DNA: TGTGCCAGCAGTTTCCAGGGACCCTTCAACGGGGAGCTGTTTTTT. It codes for CASSFQGPFNGELFF.

With respect to this clone: The CDR3 does not end in the conserved phenylalanine or tryptophan, so this is likely a read error. No DNA is shown, since the ends of the CDR3 on it are uncertain; the CDR3 is the one TCRdb lists. The V call is TRBV28, the J call TRBJ2-3; the table's D call TRBD2 went unverified against the DNA. The CDR3 comprises 14 residues, both ends counted. The germline V gene encodes CDR1 MDHEN and CDR2 SYDVKM. The CDR3 is CASSLSLETSGISV.

The chain employs TRBV19 and TRBJ2-7; no clear D gene. Germline V CDR1 and CDR2: LNHDA, SQIVND (reference sequence). This CDR3 has 15 amino acids. V shed 2 bases and J shed 4 bases, with 15 bases lying between them. The DNA of the CDR3 is TGTGCCAGTAGTATATCGGGTTCCACCTTGTACGAGCAGTACTTC. As protein: CASSISGSTLYEQYF.

V usage is TRBV2 and J usage is TRBJ2-7; unclear D gene. V shed 5 bases and J shed 2 bases, with 19 bases lying between them. The CDR3 has 16 amino acids. The germline V gene encodes CDR1 SNHLY and CDR2 FYNNEI. For the CDR3, the DNA is TGTGCCAGCAGTCTTATTCCATCCACTTCCACCTACGAGCAGTACTTC. Translation: CASSLIPSTSTYEQYF.

The chain uses TRBV7-2 and TRBJ2-1; TRBD2 matches 7 bases. V shed 5 bases and J 3 bases; nucleotides not matched to a gene: 7. Germline V gene data show CDR1 as SGHTA and CDR2 as FQGNSA. There are 15 residues in the CDR3. The CDR3 region has the DNA TGTGCCAGCAGCCCCCCGACTAGCAGCTACAATGAGCAGTTCTTC. It translates to CASSPPTSSYNEQFF. Drawing the rest from reference TRBV7-2 and TRBJ2-1, the complete variable domain is GAGVSQSPSNKVTEKGKDVELRCDPISGHTALYWYRQSLGQGLEFLIYFQGNSAPDKSGLPSDRFSAERTGGSVSTLTIQRTQQEDSAVYLCASSPPTSSYNEQFFGPGTRLTVL.

The chain combines TRBV18 with TRBJ1-4, with a possible D match to TRBD1 (5 bases). This CDR3 contains 16 residues. Germline lookup yields CDR1 KGHSH and CDR2 LQKENI. Trimming took off 1 base at V and 1 base at J, with 10 bases between the two ends. For the CDR3, the DNA is TGTGCCAGCTCACCACGGACATATGGAACTAATGAAAAACTGTTTTTT. This encodes CASSPRTYGTNEKLFF.

The gene calls are TRBV28 and TRBJ1-2; 8 positions match TRBD1. Germline CDR1 and CDR2: MDHEN and SYDVKM. The CDR3 runs to 16 residues. The junction had 17 bases not matched to a gene; V was cut back by 7 bases and J by 7 bases. CDR3 in DNA: TGTGCCAGCACTCCCGGGGCCGTGACAGGGGTAGGTGGCTACACCTTC. Protein: CASTPGAVTGVGGYTF.